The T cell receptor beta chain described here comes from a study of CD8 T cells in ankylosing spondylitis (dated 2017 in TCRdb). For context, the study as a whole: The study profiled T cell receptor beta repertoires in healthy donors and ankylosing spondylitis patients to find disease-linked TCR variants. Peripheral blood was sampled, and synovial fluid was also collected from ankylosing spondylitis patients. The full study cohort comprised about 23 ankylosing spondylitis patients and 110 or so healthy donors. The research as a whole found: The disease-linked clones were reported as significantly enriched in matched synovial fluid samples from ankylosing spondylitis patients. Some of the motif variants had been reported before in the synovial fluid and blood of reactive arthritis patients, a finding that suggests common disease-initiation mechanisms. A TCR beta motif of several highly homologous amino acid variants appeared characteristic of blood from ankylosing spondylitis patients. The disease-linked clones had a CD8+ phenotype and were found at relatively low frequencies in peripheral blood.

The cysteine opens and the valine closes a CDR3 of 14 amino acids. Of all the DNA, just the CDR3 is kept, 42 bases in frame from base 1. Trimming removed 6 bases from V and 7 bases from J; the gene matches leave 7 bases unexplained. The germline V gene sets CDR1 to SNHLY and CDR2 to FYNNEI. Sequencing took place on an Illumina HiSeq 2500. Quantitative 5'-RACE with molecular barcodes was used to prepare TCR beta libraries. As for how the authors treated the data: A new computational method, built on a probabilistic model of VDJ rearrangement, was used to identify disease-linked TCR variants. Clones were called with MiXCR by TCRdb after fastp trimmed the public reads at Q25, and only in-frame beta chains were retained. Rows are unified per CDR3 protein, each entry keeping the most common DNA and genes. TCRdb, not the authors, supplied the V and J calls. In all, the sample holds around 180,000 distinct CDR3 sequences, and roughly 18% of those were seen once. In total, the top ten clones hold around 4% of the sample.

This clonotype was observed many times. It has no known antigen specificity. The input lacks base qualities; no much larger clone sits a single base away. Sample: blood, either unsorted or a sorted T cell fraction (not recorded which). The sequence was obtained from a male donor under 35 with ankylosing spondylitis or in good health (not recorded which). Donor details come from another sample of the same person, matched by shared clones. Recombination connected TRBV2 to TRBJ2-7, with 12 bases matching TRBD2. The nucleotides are TGTGCCAGCAGAAAGACTAGCGGGAGCTGGGAGCAGTACGTC. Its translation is CASRKTSGSWEQYV.